These 6 T cell receptor beta chains were sequenced from one sample in a study of OX40 agonist ivuxolimab in advanced cancers. Here immunoSEQ multiplex PCR was the method, and the copy in TCRdb shows in-frame clones only, minus some. The sample has some 66,000 clones; 70% to 80% are singletons. Material: CD4+ or CD8+ T cells sorted from blood, obtained in a trial of the OX40 agonist ivuxolimab. The receptors derive from an adult with an advanced solid tumor such as melanoma, head and neck, liver or kidney cancer.

This chain joins TRBV4-2 and TRBJ2-6, with no clear D. V was trimmed by 0 bases and J by 1 base, leaving 4 bases between them. The CDR3 is 15 residues long. In germline, CDR1 is LGHNA, CDR2 YNFKEQ. The CDR3, as DNA: TGTGCCAGCAGCCAAGATGGGTCTGGGGCCAACGTCCTGACTTTC. Translated, it gives CASSQDGSGANVLTF.

This rearrangement joins TRBV5-1 to TRBJ2-7, with D hard to call. V lost 2 bases and J 4 bases, leaving 4 bases between the germline ends. Germline CDR1 reads SGHRS; CDR2 reads YFSETQ. The CDR3 has 11 residues. CDR3 nucleotides: TGCGCCAGCAGCTTCGGGTACGAGCAGTACTTC. Encoded protein: CASSFGYEQYF.

The sample holds a few counts of this clone. The chain employs TRBV7-9 and TRBJ2-4, with D possibly being TRBD1 or TRBD2 (5 bases each). The CDR3 runs 18 residues. Germline CDR1 SEHNR, CDR2 FQNEAQ (reference sequence). V gave up 2 bases and J gave up 0 bases, with 17 bases separating them. The CDR3 nucleotides read TGTGCCAGCAGCTTATTCCCAGAAGAGGGGATAGCCAAAAACATTCAGTACTTC. It encodes CASSLFPEEGIAKNIQYF.

For the CDR3, the DNA is TGTGCCAGCAGCTTGAAGCTAGCGGGGGGGTCCGAGACCCAGTACTTC. Protein sequence: CASSLKLAGGSETQYF. The chain has TRBV5-4 and TRBJ2-5; 12 positions match TRBD2. CDR1 SGHNT and CDR2 YYREEE come from the germline V gene (reference sequence). CDR3 length equals 16 residues. Unmatched junction bases numbered 6, after V lost 1 base and J lost 5 bases.

This clone was detected only once. The chain employs TRBV2 and TRBJ2-1; D might be TRBD2 (7 bases). Germline values: CDR1 SNHLY, CDR2 FYNNEI. CDR3 size: 12 residues. The V gene lost 9 bases and the J gene lost 4 bases, with 10 bases spanning the gap. The chain's CDR3 is CARGGGYNEQFF. CDR3 nucleotide sequence: TGTGCCAGAGGGGGAGGGTACAATGAGCAGTTCTTC.

This clone appeared a few times. In DNA form, the CDR3 reads TGTGCCAGCAGTTACTCGTATGGGGGAGGTCAGCCCCAGCATTTT. It yields the protein CASSYSYGGGQPQHF. V and J are TRBV6-5 and TRBJ1-5; tentatively, D is TRBD1 (5 bases). Trimming took off 0 bases at V and 6 bases at J, with 12 bases between the two ends. This CDR3 comprises 15 residues. Germline V gene lookup returns CDR1 MNHEY and CDR2 SVGAGI.